The sequence of this T cell receptor (beta chain) was determined in a study of CD8 T cells in Susac syndrome. The CDR3 is made up of 12 amino acids. Germline values: CDR1 SQVTM, CDR2 ANQGSEA. Trimming pared 4 bases from V and 9 bases from J, leaving 15 bases between. Study results and caveats: The CD4+ T cell repertoires in Susac syndrome were not clonally expanded.

A note on this clonotype: The antigen is not known.

Reverse transcription of 0.5 to 1 ug RNA used random hexamers. TCRdb used MiXCR to reprocess the immunoSEQ multiplex PCR reads, holding one entry per CDR3 protein. The sample carries 140,000 or so distinct CDR3 sequences, almost 96% recorded once. Sequenced input: CD4+ T cells from PBMCs. V usage is TRBV29-1 and J usage is TRBJ1-2; D remains ambiguous. The receptor comes from a human donor with Susac syndrome. The CDR3 region is CSVVGQELRYTF. The CDR3 nucleotides are TGCAGCGTTGTTGGCCAGGAACTTCGCTACACCTTC. Full variable domain (missing parts from reference TRBV29-1 and TRBJ1-2): SAVISQKPSRDICQRGTSLTIQCQVDSQVTMMFWYRQQPGQSLTLIATANQGSEATYESGFVIDKFPISRPNLTFSTLTVSNMSPEDSSIYLCSVVGQELRYTFGSGTRLTVV.